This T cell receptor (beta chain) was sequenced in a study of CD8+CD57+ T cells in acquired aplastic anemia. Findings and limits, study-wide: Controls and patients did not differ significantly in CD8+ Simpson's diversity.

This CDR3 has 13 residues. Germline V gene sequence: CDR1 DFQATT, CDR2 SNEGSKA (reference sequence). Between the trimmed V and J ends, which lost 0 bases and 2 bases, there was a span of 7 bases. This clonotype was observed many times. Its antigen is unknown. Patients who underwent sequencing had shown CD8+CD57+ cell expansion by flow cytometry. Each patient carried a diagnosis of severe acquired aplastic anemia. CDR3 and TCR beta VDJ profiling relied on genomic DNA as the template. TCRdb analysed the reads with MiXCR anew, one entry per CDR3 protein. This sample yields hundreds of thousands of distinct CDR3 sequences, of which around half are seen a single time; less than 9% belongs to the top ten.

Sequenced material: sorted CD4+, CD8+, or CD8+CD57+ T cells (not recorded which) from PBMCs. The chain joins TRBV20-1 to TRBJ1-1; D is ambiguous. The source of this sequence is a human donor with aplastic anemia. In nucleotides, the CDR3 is TGCAGTGCTAGAGATTTATCCAACACTGAAGCTTTCTTT. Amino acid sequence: CSARDLSNTEAFF.